This TCR beta chain was sequenced in a study of shared clonotypes between healthy human individuals. CD45RO-negative CD8 cells positively selected for CCR7 made up the naive population, which excluded terminally differentiated effector memory CD45RA+ cells. CDR1 and CDR2 from the germline V gene are MGHRA and YSYEKL. CDR3 length equals 15 residues. The V and J ends lost 2 bases and 0 bases, in that order; junction bases with no gene match: 2. Repertoires were generated with immunoSEQ multiplex PCR, while TCRdb's copy carries only in-frame clones and drops some. In the table there are roughly 2 million clones, approximately 94% of which are singletons.

V usage is TRBV4-1 and J usage is TRBJ2-7; 9 nucleotides line up with TRBD2. Specimen: naive CD8+ T cells sorted from blood. The clonotype comes from a man aged 18 to 35 in good health. The CDR3 region is CASSQLLAGSYEQYF. CDR3 DNA: TGCGCCAGCAGCCAATTACTAGCGGGCTCCTACGAGCAGTACTTC.